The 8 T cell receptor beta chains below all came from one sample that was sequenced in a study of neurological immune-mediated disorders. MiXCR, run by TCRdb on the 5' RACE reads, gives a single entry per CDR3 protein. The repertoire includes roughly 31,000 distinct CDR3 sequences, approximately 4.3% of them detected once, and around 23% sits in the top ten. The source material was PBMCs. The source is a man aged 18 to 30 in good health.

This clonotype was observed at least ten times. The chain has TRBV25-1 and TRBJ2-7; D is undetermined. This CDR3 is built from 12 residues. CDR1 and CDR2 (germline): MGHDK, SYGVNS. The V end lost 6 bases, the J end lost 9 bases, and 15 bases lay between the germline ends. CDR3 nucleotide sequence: TGTGCCAGCAGCCCTACCGGTCACGCGCAGTACTTC. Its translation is CASSPTGHAQYF.

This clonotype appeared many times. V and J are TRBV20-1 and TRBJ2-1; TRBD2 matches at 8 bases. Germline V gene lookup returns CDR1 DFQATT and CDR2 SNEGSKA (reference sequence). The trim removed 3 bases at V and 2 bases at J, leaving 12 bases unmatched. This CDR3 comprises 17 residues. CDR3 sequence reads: CSARIAGYDGPYNEQFF. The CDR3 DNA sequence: TGCAGTGCTAGGATAGCGGGGTACGACGGCCCCTACAATGAGCAGTTCTTC.

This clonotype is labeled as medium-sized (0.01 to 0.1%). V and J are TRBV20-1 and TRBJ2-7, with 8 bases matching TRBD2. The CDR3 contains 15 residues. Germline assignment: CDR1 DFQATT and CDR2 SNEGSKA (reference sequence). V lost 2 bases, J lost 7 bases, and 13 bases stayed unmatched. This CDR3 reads CSARSSGGPEGEQYF. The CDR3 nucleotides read TGCAGTGCTAGATCCAGCGGGGGCCCCGAGGGGGAGCAGTACTTC.

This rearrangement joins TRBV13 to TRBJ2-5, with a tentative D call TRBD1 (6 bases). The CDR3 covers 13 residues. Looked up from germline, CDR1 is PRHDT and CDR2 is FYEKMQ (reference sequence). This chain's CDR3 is CTTSDGDKETQYF. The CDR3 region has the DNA TGTACCACCAGCGATGGGGACAAAGAGACCCAGTACTTC.

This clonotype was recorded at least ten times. The CDR3 protein is CSTEGRDEAFF. The CDR3 DNA sequence: TGCAGCACAGAGGGCAGGGATGAAGCTTTCTTT. The J gene is TRBJ1-1, the V gene TRBV29-1; D might be TRBD1 (5 bases). There are 11 residues in the CDR3. The V end was cut by 8 bases, the J end by 7 bases, with 14 bases between. CDR1 SQVTM and CDR2 ANQGSEA come from the germline V gene.

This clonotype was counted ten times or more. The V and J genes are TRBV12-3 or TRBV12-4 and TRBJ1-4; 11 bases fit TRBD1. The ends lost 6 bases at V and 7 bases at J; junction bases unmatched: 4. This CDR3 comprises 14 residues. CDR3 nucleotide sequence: TGTGCCAGCAGCGGACAGGGGGCAGGTGAAAAACTGTTTTTT. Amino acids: CASSGQGAGEKLFF.

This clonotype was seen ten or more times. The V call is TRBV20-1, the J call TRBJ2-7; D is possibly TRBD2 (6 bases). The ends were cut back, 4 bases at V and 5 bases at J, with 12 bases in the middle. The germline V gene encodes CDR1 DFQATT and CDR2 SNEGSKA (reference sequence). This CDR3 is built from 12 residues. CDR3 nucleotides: TGCAGTGCTACGGGACTGCCGAACGAGCAGTACTTC. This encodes CSATGLPNEQYF.

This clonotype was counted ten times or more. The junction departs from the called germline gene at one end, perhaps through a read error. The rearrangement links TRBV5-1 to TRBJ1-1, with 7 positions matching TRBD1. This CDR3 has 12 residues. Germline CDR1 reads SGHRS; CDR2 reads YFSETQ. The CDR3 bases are TGCGCCAGCAGCTTTGGACAGGCTGAGGCTTTCTTT. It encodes CASSFGQAEAFF.